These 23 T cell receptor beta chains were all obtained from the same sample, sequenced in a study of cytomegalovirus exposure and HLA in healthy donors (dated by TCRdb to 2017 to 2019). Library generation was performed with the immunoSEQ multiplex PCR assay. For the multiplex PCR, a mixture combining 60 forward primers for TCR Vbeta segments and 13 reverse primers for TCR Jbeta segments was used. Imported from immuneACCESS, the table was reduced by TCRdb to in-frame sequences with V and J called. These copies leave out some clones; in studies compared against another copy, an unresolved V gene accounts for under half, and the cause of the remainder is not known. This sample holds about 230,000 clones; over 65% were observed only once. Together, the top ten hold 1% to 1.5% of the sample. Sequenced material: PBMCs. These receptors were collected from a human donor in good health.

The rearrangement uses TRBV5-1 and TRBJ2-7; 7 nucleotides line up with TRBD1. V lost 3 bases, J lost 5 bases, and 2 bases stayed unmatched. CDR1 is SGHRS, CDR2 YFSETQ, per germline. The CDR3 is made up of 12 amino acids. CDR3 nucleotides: TGCGCCAGCAGCTCCACAGGGGACGAGCAGTACTTC. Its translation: CASSSTGDEQYF.

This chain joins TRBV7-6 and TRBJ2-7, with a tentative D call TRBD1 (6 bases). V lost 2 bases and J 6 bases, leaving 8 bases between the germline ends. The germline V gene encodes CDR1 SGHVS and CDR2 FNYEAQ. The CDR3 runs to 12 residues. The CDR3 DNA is TGTGCCAGCAGCTTAAGCAGGGGCGAGCAGTACTTC. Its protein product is CASSLSRGEQYF.

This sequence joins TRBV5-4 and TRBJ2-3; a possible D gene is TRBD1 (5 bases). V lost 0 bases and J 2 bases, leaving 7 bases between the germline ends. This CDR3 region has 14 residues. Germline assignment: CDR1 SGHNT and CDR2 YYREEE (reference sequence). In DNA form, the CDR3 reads TGTGCCAGCAGCTTGGGACAGACCACAGATACGCAGTATTTT. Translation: CASSLGQTTDTQYF.

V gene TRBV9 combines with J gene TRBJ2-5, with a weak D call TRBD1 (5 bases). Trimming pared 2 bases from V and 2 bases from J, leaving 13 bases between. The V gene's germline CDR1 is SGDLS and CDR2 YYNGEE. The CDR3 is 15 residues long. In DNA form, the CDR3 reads TGTGCCAGCAGCGTTCACGGACACATACAAGAGACCCAGTACTTC. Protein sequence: CASSVHGHIQETQYF.

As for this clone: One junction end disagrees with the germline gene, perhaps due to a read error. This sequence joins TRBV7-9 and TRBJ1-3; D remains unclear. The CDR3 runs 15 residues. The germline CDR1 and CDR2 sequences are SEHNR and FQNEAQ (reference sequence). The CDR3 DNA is TGTTCCAGCAGCTTCGGAGTGGGAGCAGGAAACACCATATATTTT. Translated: CSSSFGVGAGNTIYF.

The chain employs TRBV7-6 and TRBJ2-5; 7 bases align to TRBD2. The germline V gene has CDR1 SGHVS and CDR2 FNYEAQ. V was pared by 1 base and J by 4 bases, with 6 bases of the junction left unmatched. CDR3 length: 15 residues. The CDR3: CASSLVGGLGETQYF. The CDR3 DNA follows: TGTGCCAGCAGCTTAGTCGGGGGGTTAGGAGAGACCCAGTACTTC.

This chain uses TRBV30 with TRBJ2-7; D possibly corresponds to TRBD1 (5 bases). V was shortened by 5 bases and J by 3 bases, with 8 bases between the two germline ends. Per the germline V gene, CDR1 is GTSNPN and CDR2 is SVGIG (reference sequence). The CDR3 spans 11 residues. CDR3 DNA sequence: TGTGCCTGGGGGCAGGGCTACGAGCAGTACTTC. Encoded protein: CAWGQGYEQYF.

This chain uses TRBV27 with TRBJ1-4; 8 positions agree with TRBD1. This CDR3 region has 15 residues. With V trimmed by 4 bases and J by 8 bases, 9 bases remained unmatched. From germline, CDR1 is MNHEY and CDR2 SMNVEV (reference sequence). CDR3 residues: CASSSRQGHSEKLFF. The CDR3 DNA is TGTGCCAGCAGTTCAAGACAGGGGCACTCCGAAAAACTGTTTTTT.

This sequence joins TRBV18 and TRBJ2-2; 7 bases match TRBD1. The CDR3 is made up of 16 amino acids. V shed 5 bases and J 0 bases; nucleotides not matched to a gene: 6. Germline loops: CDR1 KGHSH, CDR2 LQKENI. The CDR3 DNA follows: TGTGCCAGCTCAAAGACAGGGCCCGCGAACACCGGGGAGCTGTTTTTT. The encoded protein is CASSKTGPANTGELFF.

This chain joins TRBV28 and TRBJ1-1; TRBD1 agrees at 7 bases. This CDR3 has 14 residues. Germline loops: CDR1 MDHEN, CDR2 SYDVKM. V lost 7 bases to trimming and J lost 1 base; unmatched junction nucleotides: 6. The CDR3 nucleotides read TGTGCCAGCATTAGGACAGGAGGGAACACTGAAGCTTTCTTT. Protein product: CASIRTGGNTEAFF.

CDR3 region: CASSYSQGANTGELFF. The CDR3 DNA reads as TGTGCCAGCAGTTACTCACAGGGGGCGAACACCGGGGAGCTGTTTTTT. The J gene is TRBJ2-2, the V gene TRBV6-5; 8 nucleotides match TRBD1. The CDR3 spans 16 residues. Per the germline V gene, CDR1 is MNHEY and CDR2 is SVGAGI. V lost 0 bases and J lost 0; bases outside the gene matches: 0.

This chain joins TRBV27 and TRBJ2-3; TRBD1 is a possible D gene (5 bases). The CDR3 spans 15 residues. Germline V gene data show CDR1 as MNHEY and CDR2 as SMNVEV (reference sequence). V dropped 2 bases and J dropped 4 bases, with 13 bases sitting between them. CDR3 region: CASSLRTRVSDTQYF. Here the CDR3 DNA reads TGTGCCAGCAGTTTACGGACAAGGGTATCAGATACGCAGTATTTT.

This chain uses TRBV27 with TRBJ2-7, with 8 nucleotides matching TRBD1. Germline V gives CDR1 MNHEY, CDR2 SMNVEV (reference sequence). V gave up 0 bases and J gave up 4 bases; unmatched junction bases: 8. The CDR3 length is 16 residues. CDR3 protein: CASSLSKARGRYEQYF. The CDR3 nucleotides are TGTGCCAGCAGTTTATCGAAGGCCAGGGGGCGGTACGAGCAGTACTTC.

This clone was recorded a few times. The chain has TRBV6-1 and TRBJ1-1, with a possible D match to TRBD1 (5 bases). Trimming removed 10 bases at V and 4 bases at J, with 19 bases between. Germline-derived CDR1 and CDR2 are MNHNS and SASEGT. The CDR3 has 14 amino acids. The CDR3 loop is CAISSEGRGTEAFF. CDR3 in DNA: TGTGCCATTTCATCGGAGGGACGCGGCACTGAAGCTTTCTTT.

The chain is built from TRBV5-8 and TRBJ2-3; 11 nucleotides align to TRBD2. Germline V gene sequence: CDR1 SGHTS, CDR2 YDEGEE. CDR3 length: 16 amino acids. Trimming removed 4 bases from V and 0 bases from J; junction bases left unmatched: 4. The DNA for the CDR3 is TGTGCCAGCAGCCCGGGGACTAGCGGAAGCACAGATACGCAGTATTTT. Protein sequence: CASSPGTSGSTDTQYF.

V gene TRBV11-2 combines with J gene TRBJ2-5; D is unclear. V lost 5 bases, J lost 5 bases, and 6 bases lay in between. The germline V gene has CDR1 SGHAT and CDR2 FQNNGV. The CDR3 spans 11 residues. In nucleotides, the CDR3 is TGTGCCAGCAGCAAACAGGAGACCCAGTACTTC. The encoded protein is CASSKQETQYF.

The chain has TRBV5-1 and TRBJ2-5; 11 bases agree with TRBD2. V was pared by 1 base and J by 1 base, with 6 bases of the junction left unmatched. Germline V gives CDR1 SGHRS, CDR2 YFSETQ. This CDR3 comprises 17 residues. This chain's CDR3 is CASSLPGTSGTQETQYF. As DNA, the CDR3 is TGCGCCAGCAGCTTGCCCGGGACTAGCGGAACCCAAGAGACCCAGTACTTC.

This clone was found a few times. Here the CDR3 DNA reads TGTGCCAGCACAAGCAGGCTCACAGATACGCAGTATTTT. Its translation is CASTSRLTDTQYF. This chain connects TRBV7-2 to TRBJ2-3; D gene unclear. This CDR3 has 13 residues. Germline V gives CDR1 SGHTA, CDR2 FQGNSA. Trimming left V 7 bases short and J 2 bases short, with 10 bases between. Complete variable domain (other parts from reference TRBV7-2 and TRBJ2-3): GAGVSQSPSNKVTEKGKDVELRCDPISGHTALYWYRQSLGQGLEFLIYFQGNSAPDKSGLPSDRFSAERTGGSVSTLTIQRTQQEDSAVYLCASTSRLTDTQYFGPGTRLTVL.

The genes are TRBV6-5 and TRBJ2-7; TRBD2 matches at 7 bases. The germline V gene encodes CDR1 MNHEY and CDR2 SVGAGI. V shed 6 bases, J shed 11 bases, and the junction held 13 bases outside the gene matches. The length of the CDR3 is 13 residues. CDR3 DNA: TGTGCCAGCAGCCCCCTGTTGCGGGAGTTCGAGTACTTC. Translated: CASSPLLREFEYF.

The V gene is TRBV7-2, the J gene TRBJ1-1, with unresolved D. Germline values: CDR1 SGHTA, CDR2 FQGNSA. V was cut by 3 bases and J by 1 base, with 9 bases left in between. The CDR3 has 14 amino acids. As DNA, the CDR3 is TGTGCCAGCAGCTTGTACGCAGGGAACACTGAAGCTTTCTTT. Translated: CASSLYAGNTEAFF. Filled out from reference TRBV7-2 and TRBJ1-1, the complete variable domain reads GAGVSQSPSNKVTEKGKDVELRCDPISGHTALYWYRQSLGQGLEFLIYFQGNSAPDKSGLPSDRFSAERTGGSVSTLTIQRTQQEDSAVYLCASSLYAGNTEAFFGQGTRLTVV.

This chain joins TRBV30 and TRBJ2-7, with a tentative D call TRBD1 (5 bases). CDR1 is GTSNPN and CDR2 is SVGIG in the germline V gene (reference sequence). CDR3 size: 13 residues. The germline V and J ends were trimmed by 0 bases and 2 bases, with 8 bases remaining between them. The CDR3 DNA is TGTGCCTGGAGTGTAGACAGAACCTACGAGCAGTACTTC. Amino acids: CAWSVDRTYEQYF.

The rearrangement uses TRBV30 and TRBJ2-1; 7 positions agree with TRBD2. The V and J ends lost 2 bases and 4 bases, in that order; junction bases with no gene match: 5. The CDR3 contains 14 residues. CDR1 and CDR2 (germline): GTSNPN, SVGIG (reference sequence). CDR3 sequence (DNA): TGTGCCTGGAGTCAACTGGGGGGGTACAATGAGCAGTTCTTC. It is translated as CAWSQLGGYNEQFF.

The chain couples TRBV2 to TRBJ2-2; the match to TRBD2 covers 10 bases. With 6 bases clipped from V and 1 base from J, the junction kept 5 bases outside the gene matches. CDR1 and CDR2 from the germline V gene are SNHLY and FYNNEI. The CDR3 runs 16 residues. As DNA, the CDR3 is TGTGCCAGCAGACTAGCGGGAATGGGGAACACCGGGGAGCTGTTTTTT. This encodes CASRLAGMGNTGELFF.